Below are 28 T cell receptor beta chains sequenced from a single sample in a study of T cell clusters in autoimmune cytopenias. TRB was amplified by touch-down multiplex PCR, primer pools A and B combined. TCRdb reprocessed the multiplex PCR reads and keeps a single row for each CDR3 protein, giving no DNA. The table lists about 570 distinct CDR3 sequences. TRB amplification used around 0.25 ug of peripheral blood genomic DNA. These data were likewise used in another study, on T cell repertoires in aging, cancer and after chemotherapy.

The specimen was peripheral blood. These receptors came from a human donor with chronic lymphocytic leukemia.

This clonotype is identified as large from frequency. This rearrangement joins TRBV19 to TRBJ1-3. Germline V gives CDR1 LNHDA, CDR2 SQIVND (reference sequence). The CDR3 contains 14 residues. The CDR3 protein is CASSISVSGNTIYF.

Considering frequency, this clonotype is large. The chain has TRBV6-6 and TRBJ2-5; absent DNA, TCRdb's TRBD2 call cannot be checked. Germline CDR1 MNHNY, CDR2 SVGAGI (reference sequence). This CDR3 is 15 amino acids long. CDR3: CASSPTSGGKETQYF.

Frequency places this clonotype as medium-sized. This chain joins TRBV28 and TRBJ2-3; TCRdb names TRBD2, which stays unverified in the absence of DNA. This CDR3 is built from 15 residues. CDR1 is MDHEN and CDR2 is SYDVKM in the germline V gene. The CDR3 spells CASRKGTTSTDTQYF.

The chain uses TRBV5-4 and TRBJ1-2; the TCRdb call, TRBD1, lacks DNA for checking. In germline, CDR1 is SGHNT, CDR2 YYREEE (reference sequence). CDR3 length: 19 residues. The CDR3 sequence is CASSLVLVPGQGWDDGYTF. Using reference TRBV5-4 and TRBJ1-2 for the parts outside the CDR3, the full variable domain is ETGVTQSPTHLIKTRGQQVTLRCSSQSGHNTVSWYQQALGQGPQFIFQYYREEENGRGNFPPRFSGLQFPNYSSELNVNALELDDSALYLCASSLVLVPGQGWDDGYTFGSGTRLTVV.

This clonotype shows up as large by frequency. The chain uses TRBV6-5 and TRBJ2-3; TCRdb names TRBD1, which stays unverified in the absence of DNA. This CDR3 is built from 15 residues. Germline V gene data show CDR1 as MNHEY and CDR2 as SVGAGI. The CDR3 is CASSRQGTSTDTQYF.

This sequence joins TRBV28 and TRBJ2-7; lacking DNA, the TRBD1 call made by TCRdb goes unchecked. The length of the CDR3 is 16 residues. The germline CDR1 and CDR2 sequences are MDHEN and SYDVKM. The CDR3 is CASSALTGALSYEQYF.

This clonotype shows up as large (0.1 to 1%) by frequency. The CDR3 reads CSAMSPLLAGFDTQYF. The V and J genes are TRBV20-1 and TRBJ2-3; TCRdb gives TRBD2 as the D gene, but with no DNA this cannot be confirmed. Germline CDR1 is DFQATT and CDR2 is SNEGSKA (reference sequence). The CDR3 covers 16 residues.

Its frequency marks this clonotype as large (0.1 to 1%). The gene calls are TRBV6-5 and TRBJ2-5; TCRdb indicates TRBD1, and absent DNA this call remains unverified. Germline loops: CDR1 MNHEY, CDR2 SVGAGI. The CDR3 totals 15 residues. CDR3 residues: CASRLGAGGKETQYF.

Judged by frequency, this clonotype is large. This chain uses TRBV6-5 with TRBJ2-5; as DNA is missing, the TRBD1 call by TCRdb cannot be tested. Germline values: CDR1 MNHEY, CDR2 SVGAGI. This CDR3 has 17 amino acids. The CDR3 loop reads CASSSRPGQRARETQYF.

The V gene is TRBV11-1, the J gene TRBJ2-2; TCRdb outputs TRBD1, but without DNA this stays unchecked. CDR1 and CDR2 from the germline V gene are SGHAT and FQDESV (reference sequence). The CDR3 has 17 residues. CDR3 in amino acids: CASSSPFTGANTGELFF.

J is TRBJ1-1 and V is TRBV21-1; TCRdb calls TRBD1, which cannot be checked without DNA. TRBV21-1 is a pseudogene locus. This CDR3 spans 15 amino acids. CDR3 protein: CASSKDRVVNTEAFF.

This clonotype registers large by frequency. The chain combines TRBV5-5 with TRBJ1-4. This CDR3 contains 13 residues. The germline gives CDR1 SGHKS, CDR2 YYEKEE (reference sequence). The CDR3 here is CASSSAYNEKLFF. Based on the CDR3 plus reference TRBV5-5 and TRBJ1-4, the full variable domain is DAGVTQSPTHLIKTRGQQVTLRCSPISGHKSVSWYQQVLGQGPQFIFQYYEKEERGRGNFPDRFSARQFPNYSSELNVNALLLGDSALYLCASSSAYNEKLFFGSGTQLSVL.

This clonotype is classed as large by frequency. This chain links TRBV6-1 with TRBJ2-3; without DNA, the TCRdb call of TRBD1 cannot be checked. CDR3 length: 14 residues. Germline assignment: CDR1 MNHNS and CDR2 SASEGT. The CDR3 sequence: CASILQGLTDTQYF.

This clonotype is classed as large by frequency. V gene TRBV5-5 combines with J gene TRBJ1-3; TCRdb names TRBD1, which stays unverified in the absence of DNA. There are 16 residues in the CDR3. Germline V gene lookup returns CDR1 SGHKS and CDR2 YYEKEE (reference sequence). The CDR3 region is CASSLGGAGSGNTIYF.

This clonotype shows up as medium-sized (0.01 to 0.1%) by frequency. The chain has TRBV20-1 and TRBJ2-7; TCRdb reports TRBD2, a call that lacks DNA to check it against. Germline V gives CDR1 DFQATT, CDR2 SNEGSKA (reference sequence). The CDR3 is made up of 13 amino acids. The chain's CDR3 is CSAIGTSRWEQYF.

By frequency, this clonotype registers large. V usage is TRBV6-1 and J usage is TRBJ2-7; TCRdb lists TRBD1, though no DNA is available to test this call. This CDR3 is built from 13 residues. Germline V gene lookup returns CDR1 MNHNS and CDR2 SASEGT. The CDR3 here is CASSEGQAYEQYF.

The chain couples TRBV14 to TRBJ1-1; no DNA is available, so the TRBD1 call from TCRdb remains unchecked. The germline V gene encodes CDR1 SGHDN and CDR2 FVKESK. CDR3 length: 15 residues. The CDR3 region is CASSQIPGKGTEAFF.

The rearrangement joins TRBV6-2 or TRBV6-3 to TRBJ2-1; TCRdb calls TRBD1, which cannot be checked without DNA. The length of the CDR3 is 21 residues. The germline V gene encodes CDR1 MNHEY and CDR2 SVGEGT. CDR3 sequence: CASKHIKQGGETLSSYNEQFF.

Measured by frequency, this clonotype is large. The gene calls are TRBV29-1 and TRBJ1-1. There are 14 residues in the CDR3. The germline V gene encodes CDR1 SQVTM and CDR2 ANQGSEA. The CDR3 sequence: CSAQEGRRNTEAFF. The full variable domain, its missing parts supplied by reference TRBV29-1 and TRBJ1-1, is SAVISQKPSRDICQRGTSLTIQCQVDSQVTMMFWYRQQPGQSLTLIATANQGSEATYESGFVIDKFPISRPNLTFSTLTVSNMSPEDSSIYLCSAQEGRRNTEAFFGQGTRLTVV.

This clonotype is medium-sized by frequency. The rearrangement joins TRBV5-1 to TRBJ2-4; there is no DNA to check the TCRdb D call of TRBD2. The CDR3 covers 16 residues. The V gene's germline CDR1 is SGHRS and CDR2 YFSETQ. The CDR3 sequence is CASSSEPGLAGGIQYF.

The V gene is TRBV7-9, the J gene TRBJ2-2. This CDR3 comprises 13 residues. The germline gives CDR1 SEHNR, CDR2 FQNEAQ (reference sequence). Here the CDR3 reads CASSFRRTGELFF.

Considering frequency, this clonotype is large. The chain links TRBV19 to TRBJ2-1; TCRdb returns TRBD1, unconfirmable since there is no DNA. This CDR3 contains 13 residues. From germline, CDR1 is LNHDA and CDR2 SQIVND (reference sequence). The CDR3 here is CASSISRGDEQFF. Complete variable domain (other parts from reference TRBV19 and TRBJ2-1): DGGITQSPKYLFRKEGQNVTLSCEQNLNHDAMYWYRQDPGQGLRLIYYSQIVNDFQKGDIAEGYSVSREKKESFPLTVTSAQKNPTAFYLCASSISRGDEQFFGPGTRLTVL.

The chain joins TRBV30 to TRBJ2-3; TCRdb picks TRBD1, but there is no DNA to check that call. Germline CDR1 and CDR2: GTSNPN and SVGIG (reference sequence). The CDR3 sequence is 14 residues long. The chain's CDR3 is CAWSLTGGADTQYF.

The chain is built from TRBV6-5 and TRBJ1-5. Germline CDR1 and CDR2: MNHEY and SVGAGI. The CDR3 is 14 residues long. The CDR3 protein is CASTPTGKGLTQHF.

The chain carries TRBV5-4 and TRBJ1-4; as DNA is missing, the TRBD1 call by TCRdb cannot be tested. This CDR3 contains 15 residues. The germline gives CDR1 SGHNT, CDR2 YYREEE (reference sequence). The CDR3: CASSISGSSKEKLFF.

Frequency places this clonotype as medium-sized. The CDR3 spells CASSPSPSGSWTGELFF. The chain couples TRBV5-1 to TRBJ2-2; TCRdb gives TRBD2 as the D gene, but with no DNA this cannot be confirmed. Germline loops: CDR1 SGHRS, CDR2 YFSETQ. The CDR3 sequence is 17 residues long.

The V call is TRBV6-5, the J call TRBJ2-2; TCRdb designates TRBD1, a call that cannot be tested without DNA. CDR1 and CDR2 from the germline V gene are MNHEY and SVGAGI. CDR3 length: 16 amino acids. Here the CDR3 reads CASRLGAGGVTGELFF.

This clonotype is labeled large based on frequency. This rearrangement joins TRBV28 to TRBJ2-1. CDR1 is MDHEN, CDR2 SYDVKM, per germline. The CDR3 length is 17 residues. The CDR3 region is CASSSRVVMVFSNEQFF.